The TCR beta chain described here comes from a study of technical replicates of blood from a handful of donors. Only in-frame clones appear in the TCRdb table, and some are missing; sequencing was by immunoSEQ multiplex PCR. This repertoire shows 74,000 or so clones, over 90% found once; its top ten account for about 0.38%. This clone has only one observation. Germline trimming cut 2 bases from V and 0 bases from J; bases unmatched to any gene: 7. This CDR3 is built from 17 residues. Germline V gene data show CDR1 as LNHDA and CDR2 as SQIVND (reference sequence). This chain connects TRBV19 to TRBJ1-5, with 7 nucleotides matching TRBD1. This receptor was obtained from a human donor in good health. The material sequenced was T cells isolated from PBMCs. CDR3 amino acids: CASSITTGQHSNQPQHF. The CDR3 DNA is TGTGCCAGTAGTATAACGACGGGACAGCATAGCAATCAGCCCCAGCATTTT.